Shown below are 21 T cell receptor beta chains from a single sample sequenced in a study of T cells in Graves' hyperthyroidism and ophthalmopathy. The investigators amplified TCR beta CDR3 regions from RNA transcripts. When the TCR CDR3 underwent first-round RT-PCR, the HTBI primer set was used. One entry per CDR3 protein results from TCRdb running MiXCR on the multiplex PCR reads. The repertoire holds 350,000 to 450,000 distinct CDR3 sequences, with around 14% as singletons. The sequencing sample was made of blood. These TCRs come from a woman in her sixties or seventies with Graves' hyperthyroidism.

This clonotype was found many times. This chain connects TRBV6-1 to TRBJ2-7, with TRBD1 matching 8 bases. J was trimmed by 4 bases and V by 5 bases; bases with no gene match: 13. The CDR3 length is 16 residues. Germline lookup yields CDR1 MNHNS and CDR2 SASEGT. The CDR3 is CASSSGQGSKRYEQYF. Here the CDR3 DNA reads TGTGCCAGCAGTTCCGGACAGGGATCGAAGCGTTACGAGCAGTACTTC.

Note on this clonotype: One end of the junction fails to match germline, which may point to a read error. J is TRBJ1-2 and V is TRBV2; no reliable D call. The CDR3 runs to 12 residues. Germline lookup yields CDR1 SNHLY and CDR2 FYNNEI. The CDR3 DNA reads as TGCGCCAGCAGCCATTATAGAGGGGGCTACACCTTC. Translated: CASSHYRGGYTF.

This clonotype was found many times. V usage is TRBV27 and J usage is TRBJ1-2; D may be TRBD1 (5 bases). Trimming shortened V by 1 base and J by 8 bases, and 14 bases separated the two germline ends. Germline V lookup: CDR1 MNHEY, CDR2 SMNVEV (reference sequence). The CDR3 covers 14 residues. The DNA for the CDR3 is TGTGCCAGCAGTTTATTTCCAGGGCGGGGCGGCTACACCTTC. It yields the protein CASSLFPGRGGYTF.

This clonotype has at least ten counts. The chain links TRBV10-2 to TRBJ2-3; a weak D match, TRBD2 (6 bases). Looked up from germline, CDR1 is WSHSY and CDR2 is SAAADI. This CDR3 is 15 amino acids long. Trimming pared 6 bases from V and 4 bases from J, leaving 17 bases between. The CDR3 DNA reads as TGCGCCAGCAGCCTGACCGGGAGAAGGTCAGATACGCAGTATTTT. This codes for CASSLTGRRSDTQYF.

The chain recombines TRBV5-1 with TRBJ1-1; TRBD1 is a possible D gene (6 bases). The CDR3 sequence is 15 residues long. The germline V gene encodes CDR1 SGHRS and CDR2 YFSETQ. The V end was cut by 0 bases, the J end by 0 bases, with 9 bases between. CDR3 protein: CASSLGGALNTEAFF. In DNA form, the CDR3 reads TGCGCCAGCAGCTTGGGGGGGGCGTTGAACACTGAAGCTTTCTTT.

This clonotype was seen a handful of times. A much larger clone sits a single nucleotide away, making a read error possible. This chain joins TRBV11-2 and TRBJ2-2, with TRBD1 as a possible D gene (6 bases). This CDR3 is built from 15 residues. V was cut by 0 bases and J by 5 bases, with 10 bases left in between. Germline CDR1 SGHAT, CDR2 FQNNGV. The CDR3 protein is CASSLDFGTTGELFF. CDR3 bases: TGTGCCAGCAGCTTAGATTTCGGGACAACCGGGGAGCTGTTTTTT.

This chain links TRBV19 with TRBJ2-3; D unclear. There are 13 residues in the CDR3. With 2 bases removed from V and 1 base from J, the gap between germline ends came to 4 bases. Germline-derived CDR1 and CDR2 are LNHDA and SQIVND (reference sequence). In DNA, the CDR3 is TGTGCCAGTAGTATAAGGGGCACAGATACGCAGTATTTT. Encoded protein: CASSIRGTDTQYF.

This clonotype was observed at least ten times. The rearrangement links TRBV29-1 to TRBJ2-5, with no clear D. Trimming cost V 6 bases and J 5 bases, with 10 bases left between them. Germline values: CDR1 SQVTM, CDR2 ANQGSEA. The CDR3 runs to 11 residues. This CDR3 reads CSVTGVETQYF. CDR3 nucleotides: TGCAGCGTGACGGGTGTGGAGACCCAGTACTTC.

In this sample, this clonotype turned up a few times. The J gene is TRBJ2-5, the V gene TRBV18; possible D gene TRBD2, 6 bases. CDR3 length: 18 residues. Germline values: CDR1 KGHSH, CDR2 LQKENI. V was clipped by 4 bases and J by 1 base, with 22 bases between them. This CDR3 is CASSQSSGLVSGQETQYF. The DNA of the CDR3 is TGTGCCAGCTCACAGTCCAGCGGGTTGGTTTCTGGCCAAGAGACCCAGTACTTC.

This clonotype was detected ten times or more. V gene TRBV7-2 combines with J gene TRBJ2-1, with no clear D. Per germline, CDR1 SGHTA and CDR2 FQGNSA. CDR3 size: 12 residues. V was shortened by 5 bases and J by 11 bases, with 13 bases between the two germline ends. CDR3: CASSRAQPKQFF. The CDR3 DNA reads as TGTGCCAGCAGCCGGGCTCAACCCAAGCAGTTCTTC.

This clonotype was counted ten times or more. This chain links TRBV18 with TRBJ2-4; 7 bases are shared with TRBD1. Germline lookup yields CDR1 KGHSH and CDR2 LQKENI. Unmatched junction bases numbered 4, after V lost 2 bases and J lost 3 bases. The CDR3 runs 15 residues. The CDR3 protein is CASSPRDSGKNIQYF. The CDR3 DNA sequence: TGTGCCAGCTCACCAAGGGACAGCGGCAAAAACATTCAGTACTTC.

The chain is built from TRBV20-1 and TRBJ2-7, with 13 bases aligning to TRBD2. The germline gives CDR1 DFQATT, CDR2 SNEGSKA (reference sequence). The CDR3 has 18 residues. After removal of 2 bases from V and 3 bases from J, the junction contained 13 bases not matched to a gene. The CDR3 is CSARQGLAGERAGYEQYF. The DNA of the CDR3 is TGCAGTGCTAGACAAGGACTAGCGGGAGAAAGGGCGGGCTACGAGCAGTACTTC.

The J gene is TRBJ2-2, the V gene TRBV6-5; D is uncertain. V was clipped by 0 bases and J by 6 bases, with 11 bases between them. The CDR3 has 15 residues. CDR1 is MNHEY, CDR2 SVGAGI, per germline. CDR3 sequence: CASSYSPSGSGELFF. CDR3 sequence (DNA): TGTGCCAGCAGTTACTCTCCGTCAGGCTCCGGGGAGCTGTTTTTT.

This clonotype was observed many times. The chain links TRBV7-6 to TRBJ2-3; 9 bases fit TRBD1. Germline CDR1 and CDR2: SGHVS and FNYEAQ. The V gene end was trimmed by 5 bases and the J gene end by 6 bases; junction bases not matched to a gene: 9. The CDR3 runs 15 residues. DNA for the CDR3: TGTGCCAGCAGCCTTTCCGGGACAGGGTGGGATACGCAGTATTTT. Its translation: CASSLSGTGWDTQYF.

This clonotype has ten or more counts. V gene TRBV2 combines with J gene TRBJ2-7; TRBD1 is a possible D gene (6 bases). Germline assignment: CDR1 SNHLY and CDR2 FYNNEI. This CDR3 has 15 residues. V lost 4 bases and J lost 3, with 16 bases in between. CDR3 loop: CASSGGVRTVYEQYF. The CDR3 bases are TGTGCCAGCAGTGGTGGGGTTAGGACAGTCTACGAGCAGTACTTC. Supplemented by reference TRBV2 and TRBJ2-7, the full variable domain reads EPEVTQTPSHQVTQMGQEVILRCVPISNHLYFYWYRQILGQKVEFLVSFYNNEISEKSEIFDDQFSVERPDGSNFTLKIRSTKLEDSAMYFCASSGGVRTVYEQYFGPGTRLTVT.

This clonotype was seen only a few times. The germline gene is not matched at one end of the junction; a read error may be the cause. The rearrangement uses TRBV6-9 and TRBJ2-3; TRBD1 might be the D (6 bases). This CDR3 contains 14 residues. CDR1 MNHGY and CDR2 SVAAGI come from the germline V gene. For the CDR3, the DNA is TGCGCCAGCAGGGTGGACAGCTCCACAGATACGCAGTATTTT. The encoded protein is CASRVDSSTDTQYF.

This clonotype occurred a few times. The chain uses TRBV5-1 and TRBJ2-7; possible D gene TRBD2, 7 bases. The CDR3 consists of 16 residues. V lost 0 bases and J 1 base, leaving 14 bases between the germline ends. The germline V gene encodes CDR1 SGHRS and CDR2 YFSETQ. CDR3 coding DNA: TGCGCCAGCAGCTTGGCGGGGGGCGCGAGGTCCTACGAGCAGTACTTC. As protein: CASSLAGGARSYEQYF.

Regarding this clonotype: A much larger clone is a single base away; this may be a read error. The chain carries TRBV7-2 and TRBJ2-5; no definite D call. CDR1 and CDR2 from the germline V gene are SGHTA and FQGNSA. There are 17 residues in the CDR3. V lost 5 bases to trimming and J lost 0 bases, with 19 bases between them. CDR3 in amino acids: CASSPSCGRPYQETQYF. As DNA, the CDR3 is TGTGCCAGCAGCCCCTCTTGTGGCAGGCCGTACCAAGAGACCCAGTACTTC.

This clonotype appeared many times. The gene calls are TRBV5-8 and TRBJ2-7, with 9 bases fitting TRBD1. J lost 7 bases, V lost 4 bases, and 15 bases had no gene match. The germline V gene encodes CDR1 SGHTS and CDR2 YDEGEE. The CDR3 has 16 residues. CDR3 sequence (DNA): TGTGCCAGCAGCCGAAGCACAGGGGGCGCTTCGAAGGAGCAGTACTTC. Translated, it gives CASSRSTGGASKEQYF.

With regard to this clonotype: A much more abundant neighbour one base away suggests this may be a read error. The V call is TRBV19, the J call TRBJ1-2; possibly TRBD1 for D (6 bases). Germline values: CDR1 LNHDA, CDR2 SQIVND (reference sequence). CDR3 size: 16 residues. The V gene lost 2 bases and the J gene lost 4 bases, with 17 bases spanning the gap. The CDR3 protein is CASSISPWQGSYGYTF. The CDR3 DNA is TGTGCCAGTAGTATAAGCCCCTGGCAGGGGAGCTATGGCTACACCTTC.

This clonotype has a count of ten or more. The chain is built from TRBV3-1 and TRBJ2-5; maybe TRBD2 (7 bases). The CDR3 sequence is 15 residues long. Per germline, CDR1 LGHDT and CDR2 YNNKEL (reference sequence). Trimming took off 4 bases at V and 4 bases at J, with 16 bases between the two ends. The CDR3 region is CASSPESGGRETQYF. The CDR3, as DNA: TGTGCCAGCAGCCCAGAATCGGGGGGCCGAGAGACCCAGTACTTC.